This paragraph covers one T cell receptor beta chain sequence. What it binds is not known. The sample originates from a study of molecular identifiers for immune sequencing clone quantification. Background on the study: Four of five splits of RNA from 20,000 or 100,000 naive CD8 cells were sequenced in replicates.

Whole-study results and caveats: Clones carrying above 20 RNA copies accounted for over 98% of effector molecules, under 1% in naive cells.

TCRdb re-derived calls from the PCR reads in MiXCR, one entry per CDR3 protein. The sample consists of about half a million distinct CDR3 sequences, 25% of them appearing once. The CDR3 is 13 amino acids. Germline V gives CDR1 DFQATT, CDR2 SNEGSKA (reference sequence). Trimming removed 0 bases at V and 4 bases at J, with 10 bases between. The sequence was obtained from a human donor in good health. Some libraries in this study had Jurkat cell RNA spiked in. The sample comprised naive CD8+ T cells from blood, with Jurkat cell RNA spiked in. The subset was: FACS-sorted CD8+CD4-CCR7+CD45RA+ naive T cells. J is TRBJ2-7 and V is TRBV20-1, with D hard to call. The DNA of the CDR3 is TGCAGTGCTAGAGATTTAGGGATATACGAGCAGTACTTC. Protein: CSARDLGIYEQYF.